This T cell receptor beta chain was identified in a study of neurological immune-mediated disorders. Study overall: The roughly 34 multiple sclerosis patients comprised 31 that were relapsing-remitting and 3 that were secondary progressive.

This clonotype has ten or more counts. 5'RACE employing 10-nucleotide random UMIs yielded the cDNA. TCRdb reprocessed the 5' RACE reads with MiXCR, giving one entry per CDR3 protein. The table shows 55,000 to 75,000 distinct CDR3 sequences, with under 3% occurring only once. Germline V gene lookup returns CDR1 ENHRY and CDR2 SYGVKD. V gave up 6 bases and J gave up 0 bases, with 14 bases separating them. The CDR3 is 15 amino acids. Unsorted libraries were derived from 2 million PBMCs stored at -80 C. The source is a man aged 50 to 59 with multiple sclerosis. Sequencing was carried out using PBMCs. The rearrangement joins TRBV10-3 to TRBJ1-1; no firm D call. Here the CDR3 reads CAISPSRGMNTEAFF. In nucleotides, the CDR3 is TGTGCCATCAGCCCTTCAAGAGGGATGAACACTGAAGCTTTCTTT.